The 27 T cell receptor beta chains below were found in one sample sequenced in a study of control samples from healthy donors and cancer patients. Clones were sequenced by immunoSEQ multiplex PCR, and TCRdb holds only the in-frame ones, with some missing. The table records roughly 150,000 clones, under 90% of them present only once. The specimen was blood. The receptors stem from a young man in good health.

This chain links TRBV24-1 with TRBJ2-1; 11 bases align to TRBD1. This CDR3 has 15 residues. The ends lost 7 bases at V and 7 bases at J; junction bases unmatched: 8. Per the germline V gene, CDR1 is KGHDR and CDR2 is SFDVKD. In nucleotides, the CDR3 is TGTGCCACCAGCGTTGGGGACAGGGGGTGGAATGAGCAGTTCTTC. Residues: CATSVGDRGWNEQFF.

The CDR3 region has the DNA TGTGCCAGCAGCTTAGCTCCTAGCGGGGGGAGTTACAATGAGCAGTTCTTC. The encoded protein is CASSLAPSGGSYNEQFF. The chain uses TRBV7-3 and TRBJ2-1; 11 positions agree with TRBD2. The germline V gene encodes CDR1 SGHTA and CDR2 FQGTGA. V trimming: 2 bases; J trimming: 4 bases; junction bases outside the gene matches: 7. The CDR3 contains 17 residues.

This chain joins TRBV19 and TRBJ2-7; D gene ambiguous. The CDR3 is 13 residues long. V dropped 4 bases and J dropped 3 bases, with 10 bases sitting between them. From germline, CDR1 is LNHDA and CDR2 SQIVND (reference sequence). The CDR3 DNA reads TGTGCCAGTAGTAGCGAACACCTCTACGAGCAGTACTTC. Its protein is CASSSEHLYEQYF.

The rearrangement joins TRBV4-3 to TRBJ1-4; D not resolved. The CDR3 length is 13 residues. The germline V and J ends were trimmed by 3 bases and 8 bases, with 10 bases remaining between them. Germline loops: CDR1 LGHNA, CDR2 YSLEER. The CDR3 DNA sequence: TGCGCCAGCAGCCACAGTGAGGGAGAAAAACTGTTTTTT. It encodes CASSHSEGEKLFF.

This chain connects TRBV14 to TRBJ2-7; 8 bases match TRBD1. Per germline, CDR1 SGHDN and CDR2 FVKESK. The CDR3 runs to 15 residues. V shed 1 base, J shed 1 base, and the junction held 3 bases outside the gene matches. The CDR3 DNA sequence: TGTGCCAGCAGCCAAGGGACAGGGAATTCCTACGAGCAGTACTTC. Encoded protein: CASSQGTGNSYEQYF.

The J gene is TRBJ1-1, the V gene TRBV3-1 (or the pseudogene TRBV3-2), with D tentatively TRBD1 (6 bases). The CDR3 extends over 13 amino acids. V lost 5 bases to trimming and J lost 3 bases, with 10 bases between them. Germline values: CDR1 LGHDT, CDR2 YNNKEL (reference sequence). DNA for the CDR3: TGTGCCAGCAGCACGGGGGCGTACACTGAAGCTTTCTTT. Its translation: CASSTGAYTEAFF.

The rearrangement uses TRBV5-6 and TRBJ2-3; D gene ambiguous. Germline CDR1 reads SGHDT; CDR2 reads YYEEEE. CDR3 length: 16 residues. V lost 4 bases and J 4 bases, leaving 19 bases between the germline ends. The CDR3 sequence is CASSGAVTRSADTQYF. The CDR3 bases are TGTGCCAGCAGCGGAGCAGTGACGAGGTCCGCAGATACGCAGTATTTT.

The chain employs TRBV3-1 (or the pseudogene TRBV3-2) and TRBJ1-2, with D possibly matching TRBD1 (5 bases). V lost 1 base and J lost 9, with 9 bases in between. This CDR3 has 12 amino acids. Per the germline V gene, CDR1 is LGHDT and CDR2 is YNNKEL (reference sequence). Here the CDR3 reads CASSQVSGSYTF. The CDR3 coding sequence is TGTGCCAGCAGCCAAGTTTCAGGGAGCTACACCTTC.

The rearrangement links TRBV6-5 to TRBJ1-2; a weak D match, TRBD1 (5 bases). V dropped 6 bases and J dropped 3 bases, with 11 bases sitting between them. From germline, CDR1 is MNHEY and CDR2 SVGAGI. This CDR3 region has 13 residues. This CDR3 reads CASRMGVDYGYTF. The CDR3, as DNA: TGTGCCAGCAGAATGGGGGTTGACTATGGCTACACCTTC.

This chain joins TRBV7-2 and TRBJ1-5; D gene uncertain. The V gene's germline CDR1 is SGHTA and CDR2 FQGNSA. V was shortened by 5 bases and J by 3 bases, with 14 bases between the two germline ends. CDR3 length equals 15 residues. The CDR3 here is CASSPQVKSNQPQHF. CDR3 DNA: TGTGCCAGCAGCCCCCAAGTTAAATCCAATCAGCCCCAGCATTTT.

This chain uses TRBV6-6 with TRBJ2-2; 9 bases align to TRBD1. The germline CDR1 and CDR2 sequences are MNHNY and SVGAGI (reference sequence). The CDR3 consists of 15 residues. The V segment lost 6 bases and the J segment 6 bases; nucleotides outside the gene matches: 8. The CDR3 DNA is TGTGCCAGCAGCTCCGGGACAGGGAGGGCCGGGGAGCTGTTTTTT. Protein product: CASSSGTGRAGELFF.

The chain has TRBV19 and TRBJ1-4; D remains ambiguous. The germline gives CDR1 LNHDA, CDR2 SQIVND (reference sequence). V lost 9 bases to trimming and J lost 7 bases, with 18 bases between them. The CDR3 is 14 residues long. CDR3 in amino acids: CASNFEGGSEKLFF. The CDR3 coding sequence is TGTGCCAGCAACTTCGAAGGAGGTAGTGAAAAACTGTTTTTT.

This chain uses TRBV20-1 with TRBJ1-2; no clear D gene. The CDR3 has 13 amino acids. The V and J ends lost 3 bases and 8 bases respectively, with 16 bases between them. CDR1 is DFQATT and CDR2 is SNEGSKA in the germline V gene (reference sequence). The chain's CDR3 is CSASRGGLEGYTF. CDR3 DNA sequence: TGCAGTGCTAGTCGTGGCGGGCTCGAGGGCTACACCTTC.

This chain connects TRBV19 to TRBJ1-4, with 8 nucleotides matching TRBD1. Germline lookup yields CDR1 LNHDA and CDR2 SQIVND (reference sequence). V dropped 6 bases and J dropped 8; count of bases not matched to a gene: 8. This CDR3 spans 14 amino acids. The CDR3 DNA follows: TGTGCCAGTAGGAAGCAGGGGGCCAGCGAAAAACTGTTTTTT. Translation gives CASRKQGASEKLFF.

This clone was seen a few times. The rearrangement joins TRBV9 to TRBJ2-3; no definite D call. This CDR3 region has 14 residues. V was shortened by 1 base and J by 2 bases, with 8 bases between the two germline ends. Germline-derived CDR1 and CDR2 are SGDLS and YYNGEE. CDR3 region: CASSVRAHTDTQYF. The CDR3 nucleotides read TGTGCCAGCAGCGTACGTGCACACACAGATACGCAGTATTTT.

The J gene is TRBJ2-1, the V gene TRBV24-1; D remains unclear. V was pared by 4 bases and J by 8 bases, with 8 bases between. The CDR3 spans 12 residues. Germline CDR1 and CDR2: KGHDR and SFDVKD. CDR3 residues: CATSDPTYEQFF. DNA for the CDR3: TGTGCCACCAGTGACCCTACCTATGAGCAGTTCTTC.

The V and J genes are TRBV7-3 and TRBJ2-7; D gene ambiguous. The germline V gene has CDR1 SGHTA and CDR2 FQGTGA. CDR3 size: 14 residues. V was cut by 2 bases and J by 5 bases, with 13 bases left in between. The CDR3 protein is CASSLSDRVNEQYF. The CDR3 DNA sequence: TGTGCCAGCAGCTTATCGGATAGGGTCAACGAGCAGTACTTC.

This clone has only a few counts. The rearrangement joins TRBV15 to TRBJ2-5; D call uncertain. Germline V CDR1 and CDR2: LNHNV, YYDKDF (reference sequence). The CDR3 consists of 14 residues. V lost 4 bases to trimming and J lost 6 bases, with 15 bases between them. The CDR3 nucleotides are TGTGCCACCAGCAATCAAGGGTCCCCAAAGACCCAGTACTTC. Translated: CATSNQGSPKTQYF.

This chain uses TRBV5-1 with TRBJ2-6; no clear D. Germline lookup yields CDR1 SGHRS and CDR2 YFSETQ. Trimming took 2 bases from V and 1 from J, leaving 10 bases between them. This CDR3 is 16 amino acids long. As DNA, the CDR3 is TGCGCCAGCAGCTTCTCCCGGGCATCTGGGGCCAACGTCCTGACTTTC. Translated: CASSFSRASGANVLTF.

The table lists this clone with a count of one. This chain uses TRBV7-6 with TRBJ2-7; unclear D gene. Deletions cut 3 bases from V and 7 bases from J, with 22 bases between. The CDR3 runs 16 residues. In germline, CDR1 is SGHVS, CDR2 FNYEAQ. The CDR3 DNA reads TGTGCCAGCAGCTTGTTCGCTAAGGGTTCTGCTGGGGAGCAGTACTTC. Its protein is CASSLFAKGSAGEQYF.

This clone has more than one count but fewer than ten. This chain links TRBV6-2 or TRBV6-3 with TRBJ2-1; D is perhaps TRBD1 or TRBD2 (5 bases each). Trimming cost V 5 bases and J 8 bases, with 16 bases left between them. CDR1 is MNHEY and CDR2 is SVGEGT in the germline V gene. The CDR3 contains 14 residues. The chain's CDR3 is CASSRDHASHEQFF. CDR3 sequence (DNA): TGTGCCAGCAGTCGGGACCACGCGAGCCATGAGCAGTTCTTC.

The rearrangement joins TRBV19 to TRBJ2-1, with 8 nucleotides matching TRBD2. Germline V gives CDR1 LNHDA, CDR2 SQIVND (reference sequence). The junction had 8 bases not matched to a gene; V was cut back by 3 bases and J by 16 bases. The CDR3 extends over 12 amino acids. Here the CDR3 DNA reads TGTGCCAGTAGTATCCCTCGAGCGGGAGTTTTCTTC. It is translated as CASSIPRAGVFF.

The chain employs TRBV11-2 and TRBJ2-7, with a weak D call TRBD2 (6 bases). Deletions cut 1 base from V and 4 bases from J, with 14 bases between. Germline V gene sequence: CDR1 SGHAT, CDR2 FQNNGV. The CDR3 covers 15 residues. CDR3 DNA sequence: TGTGCCAGCAGCTTAGTTAGCGGAGGAACTTACGAGCAGTACTTC. Its protein product is CASSLVSGGTYEQYF.

V gene TRBV7-6 combines with J gene TRBJ2-7; TRBD1 is a possible D gene (5 bases). Germline-derived CDR1 and CDR2 are SGHVS and FNYEAQ. Trimming shortened V by 0 bases and J by 1 base, and 10 bases separated the two germline ends. CDR3 length: 15 residues. The DNA for the CDR3 is TGTGCCAGCAGCTTAGCTTCCCAGGGATCCTACGAGCAGTACTTC. Translated: CASSLASQGSYEQYF.

The rearrangement uses TRBV15 and TRBJ2-7; 9 bases fit TRBD1. CDR3 size: 15 residues. With V trimmed by 3 bases and J by 1 base, 4 bases remained unmatched. CDR1 is LNHNV, CDR2 YYDKDF, per germline (reference sequence). The CDR3 DNA reads TGTGCCACCAGCAGGCCGGGACAGGGTTCCTACGAGCAGTACTTC. It yields the protein CATSRPGQGSYEQYF.

This chain uses TRBV6-4 with TRBJ2-3, with D unclear. Germline V CDR1 and CDR2: MRHNA, SNTAGT. V was cut by 2 bases and J by 6 bases, with 3 bases left in between. The CDR3 is made up of 11 amino acids. The CDR3 here is CASSDEDTQYF. For the CDR3, the DNA is TGTGCCAGCAGTGACGAGGATACGCAGTATTTT.

J is TRBJ2-5 and V is TRBV6-2 or TRBV6-3; D unclear. Trimming removed 5 bases at V and 2 bases at J, with 15 bases between. CDR3 length: 15 amino acids. Germline V lookup: CDR1 MNHEY, CDR2 SVGEGT. This chain's CDR3 is CASSVGIGRQETQYF. CDR3 nucleotide sequence: TGTGCCAGCAGTGTAGGGATCGGGCGACAAGAGACCCAGTACTTC.